The next 6 T cell receptor beta chains were all read from a single sample in a study of blood T cell repertoires in COVID-19. Measured with immunoSEQ multiplex PCR; TCRdb has only the in-frame clones, and not every one. The sample lists roughly 53,000 clones; about nine tenths were seen once. The sequenced sample was peripheral blood. Receptors were obtained from a woman aged 40 to 50 with active COVID-19.

The chain employs TRBV19 and TRBJ1-1; no reliable D call. Germline V gene data show CDR1 as LNHDA and CDR2 as SQIVND (reference sequence). The CDR3 loop spans 15 amino acids. Trimming pared 1 base from V and 0 bases from J, leaving 9 bases between. CDR3 in amino acids: CASSIGGVLNTEAFF. CDR3 DNA sequence: TGTGCCAGTAGTATAGGCGGGGTCCTGAACACTGAAGCTTTCTTT.

This clone was detected only a few times. V is TRBV7-3 and J is TRBJ2-5; 9 positions match TRBD2. CDR3 length: 13 residues. The trim removed 5 bases at V and 4 bases at J, leaving 2 bases unmatched. Germline CDR1 reads SGHTA; CDR2 reads FQGTGA. CDR3: CASSLLAGETQYF. The CDR3 DNA is TGTGCCAGCAGCCTACTAGCGGGAGAGACCCAGTACTTC.

This chain uses TRBV28 with TRBJ1-3; TRBD1 might be the D (6 bases). The CDR3 runs to 16 residues. V gave up 5 bases and J gave up 2 bases, with 16 bases separating them. The germline V gene has CDR1 MDHEN and CDR2 SYDVKM. DNA of the CDR3: TGTGCCAGCAGTACCTATCAGGGGTTCCCTGGAAACACCATATATTTT. It is translated as CASSTYQGFPGNTIYF.

V and J are TRBV21-1 and TRBJ2-7; whether TRBD1, the table's D call, matches the DNA was not checked. TRBV21-1 is recorded as a pseudogene. The CDR3 extends over 17 amino acids. CDR3 sequence reads: CASSKLKAHRGRNEQYF. The CDR3, as DNA: TGTGCCAGCAGCAAATTAAAGGCCCACAGGGGGCGGAACGAGCAGTACTTC.

The chain uses TRBV10-2 and TRBJ1-1; 7 bases are a match to TRBD1. Germline V gives CDR1 WSHSY, CDR2 SAAADI. The trim removed 10 bases at V and 1 base at J, leaving 9 bases unmatched. There are 14 residues in the CDR3. This CDR3 is CATRQGPSNTEAFF. DNA for the CDR3: TGCGCCACCCGACAGGGTCCGTCGAACACTGAAGCTTTCTTT.

This chain joins TRBV5-4 and TRBJ2-5; TRBD2 matches at 10 bases. This CDR3 spans 15 amino acids. Germline V gives CDR1 SGHNT, CDR2 YYREEE (reference sequence). Germline trimming cut 2 bases from V and 4 bases from J; bases unmatched to any gene: 5. DNA of the CDR3: TGTGCCAGCAGCTTAAGCGGGGGGGTACTAGAGACCCAGTACTTC. It translates to CASSLSGGVLETQYF. The full variable domain, rest sourced from reference TRBV5-4 and TRBJ2-5, is ETGVTQSPTHLIKTRGQQVTLRCSSQSGHNTVSWYQQALGQGPQFIFQYYREEENGRGNFPPRFSGLQFPNYSSELNVNALELDDSALYLCASSLSGGVLETQYFGPGTRLLVL.